Sequencing of this TCR beta chain was carried out in a study of metastatic and nonmetastatic thyroid tumors. At the level of the study: Comparison of repertoires was carried out across blood and tumor or nodule tissue from malignant and benign thyroid patients. General study findings and limits: Benign nodules were reported to have significantly lower TCR beta diversity than malignant thyroid tumors, in blood and tumor.

Deletions cut 6 bases from V and 2 bases from J, with 13 bases between. Germline CDR1 is MDHEN and CDR2 is SYDVKM. The CDR3 consists of 14 residues. Turning to this clone: Its target is unknown.

In the authors' methods: Construction of a distant-metastasis classifier for papillary thyroid cancer relied on CDR3 differences across clinicopathological groups. Via MiXCR, TCRdb re-called the PCR reads. TCRdb, rather than the study authors, made the V and J calls. The sample has approximately 6,000 clones; less than 30% are singletons. All patients reached thyroid surgery having received no treatment beforehand. This sequence originates from a female donor with papillary thyroid cancer or a benign thyroid nodule (not recorded which). Some clones in this sample may be carry-over from other donors' samples. Sequences were obtained from adjacent normal tissue. The chain links TRBV28 to TRBJ1-1; D may be TRBD1 (6 bases). CDR3 coding DNA: TGTGCCAGCAGCTTGGGGACAACCAACACTGAAGCTTTCTTT. Amino acids: CASSLGTTNTEAFF.